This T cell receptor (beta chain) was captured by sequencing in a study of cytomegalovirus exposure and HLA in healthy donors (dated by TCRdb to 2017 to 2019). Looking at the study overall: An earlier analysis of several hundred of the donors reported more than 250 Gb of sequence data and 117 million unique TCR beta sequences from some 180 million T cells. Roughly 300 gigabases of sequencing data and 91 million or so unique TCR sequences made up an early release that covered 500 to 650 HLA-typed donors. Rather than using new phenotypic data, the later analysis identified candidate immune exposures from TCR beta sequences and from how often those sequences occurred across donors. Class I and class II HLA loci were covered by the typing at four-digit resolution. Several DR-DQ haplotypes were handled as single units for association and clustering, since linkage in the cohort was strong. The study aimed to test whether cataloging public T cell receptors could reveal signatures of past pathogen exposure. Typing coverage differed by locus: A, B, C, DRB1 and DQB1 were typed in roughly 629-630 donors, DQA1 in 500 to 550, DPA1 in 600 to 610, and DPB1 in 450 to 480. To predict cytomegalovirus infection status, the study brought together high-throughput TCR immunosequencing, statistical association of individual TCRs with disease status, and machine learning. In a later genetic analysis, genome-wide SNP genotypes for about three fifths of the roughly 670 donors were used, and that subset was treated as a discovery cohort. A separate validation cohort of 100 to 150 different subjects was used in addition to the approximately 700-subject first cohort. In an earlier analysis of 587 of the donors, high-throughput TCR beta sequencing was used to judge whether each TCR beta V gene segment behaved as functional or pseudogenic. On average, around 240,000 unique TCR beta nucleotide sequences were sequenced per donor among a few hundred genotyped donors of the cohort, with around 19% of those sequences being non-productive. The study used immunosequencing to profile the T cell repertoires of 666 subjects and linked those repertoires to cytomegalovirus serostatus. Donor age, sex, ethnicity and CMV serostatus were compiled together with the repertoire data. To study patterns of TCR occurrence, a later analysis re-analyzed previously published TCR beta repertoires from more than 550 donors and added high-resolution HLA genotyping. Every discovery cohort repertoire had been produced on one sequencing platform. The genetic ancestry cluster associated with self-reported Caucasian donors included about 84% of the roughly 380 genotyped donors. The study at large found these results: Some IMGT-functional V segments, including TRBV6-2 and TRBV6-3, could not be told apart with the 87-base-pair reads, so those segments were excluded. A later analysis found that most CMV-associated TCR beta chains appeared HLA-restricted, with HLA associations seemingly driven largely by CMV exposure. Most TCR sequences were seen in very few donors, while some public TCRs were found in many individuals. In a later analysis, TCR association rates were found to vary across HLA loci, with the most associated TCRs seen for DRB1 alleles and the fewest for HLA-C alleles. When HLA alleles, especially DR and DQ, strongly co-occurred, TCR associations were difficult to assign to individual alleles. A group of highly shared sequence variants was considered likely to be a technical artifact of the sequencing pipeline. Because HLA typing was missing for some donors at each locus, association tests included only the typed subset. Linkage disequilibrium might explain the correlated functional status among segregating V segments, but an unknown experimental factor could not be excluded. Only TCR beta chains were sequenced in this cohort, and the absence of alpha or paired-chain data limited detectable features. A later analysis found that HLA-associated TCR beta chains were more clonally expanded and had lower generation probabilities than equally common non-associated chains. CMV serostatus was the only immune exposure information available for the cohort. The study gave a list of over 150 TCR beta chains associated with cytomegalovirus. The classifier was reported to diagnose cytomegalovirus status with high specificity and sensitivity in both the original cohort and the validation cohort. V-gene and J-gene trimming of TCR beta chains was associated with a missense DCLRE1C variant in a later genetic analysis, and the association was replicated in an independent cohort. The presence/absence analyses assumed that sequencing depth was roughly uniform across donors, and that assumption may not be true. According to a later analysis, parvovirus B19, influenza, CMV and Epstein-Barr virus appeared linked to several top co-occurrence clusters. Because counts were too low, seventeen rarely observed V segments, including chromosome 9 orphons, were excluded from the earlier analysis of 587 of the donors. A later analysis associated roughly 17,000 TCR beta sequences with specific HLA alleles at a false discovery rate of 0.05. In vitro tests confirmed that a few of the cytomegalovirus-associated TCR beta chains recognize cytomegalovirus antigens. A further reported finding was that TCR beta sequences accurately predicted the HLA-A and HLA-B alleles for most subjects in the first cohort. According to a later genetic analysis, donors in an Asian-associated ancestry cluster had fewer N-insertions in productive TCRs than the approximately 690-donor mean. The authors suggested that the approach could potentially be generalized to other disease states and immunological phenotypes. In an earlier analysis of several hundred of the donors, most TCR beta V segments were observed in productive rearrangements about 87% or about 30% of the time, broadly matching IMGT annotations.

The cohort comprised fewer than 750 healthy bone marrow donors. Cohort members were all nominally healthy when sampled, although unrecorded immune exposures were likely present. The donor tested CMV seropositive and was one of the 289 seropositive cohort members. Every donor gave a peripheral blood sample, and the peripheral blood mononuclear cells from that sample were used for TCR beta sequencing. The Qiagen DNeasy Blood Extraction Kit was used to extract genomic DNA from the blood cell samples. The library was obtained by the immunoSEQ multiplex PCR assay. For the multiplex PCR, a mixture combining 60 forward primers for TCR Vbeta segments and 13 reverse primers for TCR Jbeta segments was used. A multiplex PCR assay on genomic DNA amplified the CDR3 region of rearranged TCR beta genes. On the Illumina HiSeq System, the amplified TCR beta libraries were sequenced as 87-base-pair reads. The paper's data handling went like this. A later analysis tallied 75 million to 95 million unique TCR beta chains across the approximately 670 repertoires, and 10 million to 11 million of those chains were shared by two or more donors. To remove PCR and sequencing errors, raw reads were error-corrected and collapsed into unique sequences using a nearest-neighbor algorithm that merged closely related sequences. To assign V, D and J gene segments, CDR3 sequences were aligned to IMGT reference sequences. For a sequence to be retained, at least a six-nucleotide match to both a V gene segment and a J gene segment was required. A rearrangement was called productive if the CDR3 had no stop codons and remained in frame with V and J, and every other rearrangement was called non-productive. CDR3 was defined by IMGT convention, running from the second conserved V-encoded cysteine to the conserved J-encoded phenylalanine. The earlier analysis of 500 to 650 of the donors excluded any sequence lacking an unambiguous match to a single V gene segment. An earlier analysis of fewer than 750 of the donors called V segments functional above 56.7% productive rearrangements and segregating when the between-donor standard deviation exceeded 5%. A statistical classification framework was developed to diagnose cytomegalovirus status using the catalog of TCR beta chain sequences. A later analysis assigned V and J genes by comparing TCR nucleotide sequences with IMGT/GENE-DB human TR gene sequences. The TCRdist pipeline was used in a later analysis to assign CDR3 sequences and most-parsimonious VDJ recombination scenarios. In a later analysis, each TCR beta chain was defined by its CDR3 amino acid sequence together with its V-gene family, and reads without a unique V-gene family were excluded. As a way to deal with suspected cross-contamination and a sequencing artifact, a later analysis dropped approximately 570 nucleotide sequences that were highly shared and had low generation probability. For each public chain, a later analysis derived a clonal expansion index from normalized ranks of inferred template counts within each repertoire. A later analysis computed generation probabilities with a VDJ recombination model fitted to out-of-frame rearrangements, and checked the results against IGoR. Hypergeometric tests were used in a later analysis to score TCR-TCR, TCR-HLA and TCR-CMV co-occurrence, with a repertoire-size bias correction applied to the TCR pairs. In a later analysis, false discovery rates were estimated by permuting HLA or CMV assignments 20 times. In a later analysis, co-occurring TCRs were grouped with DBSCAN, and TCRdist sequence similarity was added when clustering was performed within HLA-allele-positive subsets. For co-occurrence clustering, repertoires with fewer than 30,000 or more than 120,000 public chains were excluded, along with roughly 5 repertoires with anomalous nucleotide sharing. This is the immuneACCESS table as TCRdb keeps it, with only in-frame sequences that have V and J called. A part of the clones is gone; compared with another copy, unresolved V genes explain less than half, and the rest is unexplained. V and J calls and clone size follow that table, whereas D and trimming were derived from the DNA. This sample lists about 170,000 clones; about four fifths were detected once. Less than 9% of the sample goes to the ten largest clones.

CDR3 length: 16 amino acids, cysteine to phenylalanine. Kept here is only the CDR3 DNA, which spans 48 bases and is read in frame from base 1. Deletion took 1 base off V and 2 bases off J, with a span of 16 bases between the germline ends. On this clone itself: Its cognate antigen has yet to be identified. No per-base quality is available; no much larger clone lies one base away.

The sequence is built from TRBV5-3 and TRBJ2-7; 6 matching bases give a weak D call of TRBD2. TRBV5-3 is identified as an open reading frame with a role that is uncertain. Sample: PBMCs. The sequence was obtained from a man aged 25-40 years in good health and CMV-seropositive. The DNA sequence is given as TGTGCCAGAAGCTTGTTTTCGGGGGACGGAGCCTACGAGCAGTACTTC. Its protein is CARSLFSGDGAYEQYF.